These T cell receptor beta chains were read from a single sample in a study of cytomegalovirus exposure and HLA in healthy donors. The method was immunoSEQ multiplex PCR; TCRdb's version includes in-frame clones alone and lacks a portion of them. The data show over 200,000 clones, with about 70% seen just once and 2.6% held by the top ten. The source material was PBMCs. Every receptor here comes from a middle-aged man in good health and CMV-seropositive. CDR3s include the opening cysteine and the closing phenylalanine or tryptophan. A D gene is named only where the DNA matches it firmly. Not all rows give a size; the values are once, few, many and, for expanded clones, a class.

TRBV7-7	.	TRBJ2-2	.	TGTGCCAGCAGCTTAGTGGCCGGGGGCGGGGAGCTGTTTTTT	CASSLVAGGGELFF
TRBV5-6	.	TRBJ2-1	.	TGTGCCAGCAGCTTGGATCCTAGCTCCTACAATGAGCAGTTCTTC	CASSLDPSSYNEQFF
TRBV7-9	few	TRBJ1-1	.	TGTGCCAGCAGCCCACTTTCAAATACTGAAGCTTTCTTT	CASSPLSNTEAFF
TRBV7-8	few	TRBJ2-7	TRBD2	TGTGCCAGCAGCTTAGCTAGCGGGGGGGCTAGGTTCTACGAGCAGTACTTC	CASSLASGGARFYEQYF
TRBV5-4	.	TRBJ2-2	TRBD1	TGTGCCAGCAGCCGACAGGGAACCGGGGAGCTGTTTTTT	CASSRQGTGELFF
TRBV6-5	.	TRBJ1-3	.	TGTGCCAGTACGGAAGGAGGGCTTGACACCATATATTTT	CASTEGGLDTIYF
TRBV5-1	once	TRBJ2-7	TRBD1	TGCGCCAGCAGCTCCGGGACAGCAGCCTACGAGCAGTACTTC	CASSSGTAAYEQYF
TRBV9	.	TRBJ2-7	TRBD1	TGTGCCAGCAGCGCCCGGGACAGAGGATACGAGCAGTACTTC	CASSARDRGYEQYF
TRBV2	.	TRBJ2-2	TRBD1	TGTGCCAGCAGTGAGAGGGGGCGCACCGGGGAGCTGTTTTTT	CASSERGRTGELFF
TRBV25-1	few	TRBJ1-2	.	TGTGCCAGCAGTGGGGGCCGCTATGGCTACACCTTC	CASSGGRYGYTF
TRBV5-1	.	TRBJ2-7	.	TGCGCCAGCTCTTCCCCCTCCTACGAGCAGTACTTC	CASSSPSYEQYF
TRBV7-2	.	TRBJ1-4	TRBD1	TGTGCCAGCAGCCTAGACAGGGTTGCAACTAATGAAAAACTGTTTTTT	CASSLDRVATNEKLFF
TRBV7-9	few	TRBJ2-2	.	TGTGCCACAAAACCGCGGGGGCGAGACACCGGGGAGCTGTTTTTT	CATKPRGRDTGELFF
TRBV6-1	.	TRBJ1-2	.	TGTGCCAGCGCGGGGACTGGCGCTAACTATGGCTACACCTTC	CASAGTGANYGYTF
TRBV5-4	.	TRBJ2-3	TRBD1	TGTGCCAGCAGCTGGCTGGACAGGGGTAGCACAGATACGCAGTATTTT	CASSWLDRGSTDTQYF
TRBV6-1	once	TRBJ1-2	.	TGTGCCAGCAGTGAAGGGAACAGGGTGGGAGGCTACACCTTC	CASSEGNRVGGYTF
TRBV2	once	TRBJ2-2	TRBD2	TGTGCCAGCACTCCGGGACTAGGTAACACCGGGGAGCTGTTTTTT	CASTPGLGNTGELFF
TRBV5-8	.	TRBJ1-1	TRBD1	TGTGCCAGCAGCTTGGGACAGGGGGAAGCTTTCTTT	CASSLGQGEAFF
TRBV13	few	TRBJ2-1	.	TGTGCCAGCAGTATATACAATGAGCAGTTCTTC	CASSIYNEQFF
TRBV4-1	.	TRBJ1-5	TRBD1	TGCGCCAGCAGCCAAACAGGGGGCGGGGGTCAGCCCCAGCATTTT	CASSQTGGGGQPQHF
TRBV6-5	once	TRBJ1-1	.	TGTGCCAGCAGTGAAGGAGCTTACACTGAAGCTTTCTTT	CASSEGAYTEAFF
TRBV2	.	TRBJ2-3	.	TGTGCCAGCAGTGAGGTTGGGGCTCCCACAGATACGCAGTATTTT	CASSEVGAPTDTQYF
TRBV10-3	.	TRBJ2-7	TRBD1	TGTGCCATCCGGACAGGGGGGTACGAGCAGTACTTC	CAIRTGGYEQYF
TRBV7-9	few	TRBJ2-1	TRBD1	TGTGCCAGCAGCGGATCCACCCGGGACAGTTTTATCGATGAGCAGTTCTTC	CASSGSTRDSFIDEQFF
TRBV5-4	.	TRBJ2-7	.	TGTGCCAGCAGCTTGAAAACAGGGAATCCCCACGAGCAGTACTTC	CASSLKTGNPHEQYF
TRBV25-1	.	TRBJ1-2	.	TGTGCCAGCAGTGAATTAAAGAACTATGGCTACCCCTTC	CASSELKNYGYPF
TRBV28	few	TRBJ2-7	.	TGTGCCAGCAGTTTAAGGGGCTACGAGCAGTACTTC	CASSLRGYEQYF
TRBV6-5	.	TRBJ2-3	.	TGTGCCAGCACCCACAGGGTTAGCACAGATACGCAGTATTTT	CASTHRVSTDTQYF
TRBV13	.	TRBJ2-7	.	TGTGCCAGCAGCTTATTCACCTACGAGCAGTACTTC	CASSLFTYEQYF
TRBV27	few	TRBJ2-3	.	TGTGCCAGCATAGGGGGCACAGATACGCAGTATTTT	CASIGGTDTQYF
TRBV7-7	.	TRBJ2-5	TRBD2	TGTGCCAGCAGCTCGTCCTTACTAGCGGGGGGAGGAGAGACCCAGTACTTC	CASSSSLLAGGGETQYF
TRBV7-2	few	TRBJ2-7	.	TGTGCCAGCAGCCATTCCTACGAGCAGTACTTC	CASSHSYEQYF
TRBV27	few	TRBJ2-1	TRBD2	TGTGCCAGCAGTTTAAGGGGACTAGAGGGGTTCAATGAGCAGTTCTTC	CASSLRGLEGFNEQFF
TRBV7-9	.	TRBJ1-4	.	TGTGCCGCGGGCCGGGCAACTAATGAAAAACTGTTTTTT	CAAGRATNEKLFF
TRBV2	.	TRBJ2-1	TRBD1	TGTGCCAGCAGTGCGGCAGGGGGACATGAGCAGTTCTTC	CASSAAGGHEQFF
TRBV5-8	.	TRBJ1-6	.	TGTGCCAGCAGCCCTTGGGGGGTTTATAATTCACCCCTCCACTTT	CASSPWGVYNSPLHF
TRBV9	.	TRBJ2-3	TRBD2	TGTGCCAGCAGCGTTAGGACTAGCGGGGGGCTGACAGATACGCAGTATTTT	CASSVRTSGGLTDTQYF
TRBV7-2	.	TRBJ2-6	.	TGTGCCAGCAGTCCACAGGGTTCAGGGGCCAACGTCCTGACTTTC	CASSPQGSGANVLTF
TRBV6-5	.	TRBJ2-7	.	TGTGCCGGCAGTTACGGACAGCACTACGAGCAGTACTTC	CAGSYGQHYEQYF
TRBV7-2	.	TRBJ2-1	TRBD2	TGTGCCAGCAGCTTAGACCTAGCGGGGGGGCATGAGCAGTTCTTC	CASSLDLAGGHEQFF
TRBV5-4	.	TRBJ2-5	TRBD2	TGTGCCAGCAGCTCAGGACTAGCAAATCAAGAGACCCAGTACTTC	CASSSGLANQETQYF
TRBV9	.	TRBJ2-7	.	TGTGCCAGCAGCGTCCGGGACAATTCCGGCGAGCAGTACTTC	CASSVRDNSGEQYF
TRBV4-1	.	TRBJ2-7	.	TGCGCCAGCAGCCAAACCCCGACAGGTACCTACGAGCAGTACTTC	CASSQTPTGTYEQYF
TRBV28	.	TRBJ2-7	.	TGTGCCAGCAGTTCCCGGGACTTTGGGGGCTACGAGCAGTACTTC	CASSSRDFGGYEQYF
TRBV4-1	.	TRBJ2-7	TRBD2	TGCGCCAGCAGCCAAGTAGCGGGGGCCTACGAGCAGTACTTC	CASSQVAGAYEQYF
TRBV5-4	.	TRBJ2-2	.	TGTGCCAGCAGCCACGGCAGTAATTCGGGAACCGGGGAGCTGTTTTTT	CASSHGSNSGTGELFF
TRBV28	.	TRBJ2-3	TRBD2	TGTGCCAGCAGGTCTACTAGCGGTCCCATGGATACGCAGTATTTT	CASRSTSGPMDTQYF
TRBV5-1	few	TRBJ1-2	TRBD1	TGCGCCAGCAGCTTGGAGACAGGGCGAGAGGGTGGCTACACCTTC	CASSLETGREGGYTF